This T cell receptor beta chain stems from a study of chemoradiotherapy in HPV16-positive cancers. The data were produced by immunoSEQ multiplex PCR, yet TCRdb's version contains in-frame clones alone and is incomplete. The sample holds more than 10,000 clones, around 71% seen once. This TCR was sampled from a human donor with HPV-associated anogenital cancer. This material was obtained from a patient who underwent chemoradiotherapy.

CDR3 loop: CASSLETGGRGTDTQYF. DNA of the CDR3: TGTGCCAGCAGCTTGGAAACAGGGGGCCGGGGGACAGATACGCAGTATTTT. The V call is TRBV5-4, the J call TRBJ2-3, with 9 bases fitting TRBD1. This CDR3 spans 17 amino acids. Germline CDR1 is SGHNT and CDR2 is YYREEE (reference sequence). The trim removed 0 bases at V and 3 bases at J, leaving 8 bases unmatched.